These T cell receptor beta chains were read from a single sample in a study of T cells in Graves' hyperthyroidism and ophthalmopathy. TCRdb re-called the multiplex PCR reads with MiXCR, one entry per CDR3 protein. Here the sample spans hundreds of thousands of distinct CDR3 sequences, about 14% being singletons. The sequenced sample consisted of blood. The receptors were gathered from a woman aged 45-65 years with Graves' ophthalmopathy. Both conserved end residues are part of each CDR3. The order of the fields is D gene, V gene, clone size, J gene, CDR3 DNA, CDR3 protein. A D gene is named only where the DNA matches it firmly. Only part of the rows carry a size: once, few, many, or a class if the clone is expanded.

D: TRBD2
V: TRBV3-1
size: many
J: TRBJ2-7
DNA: TGTGCCAGCAGCCAAGGGACCGGGAGGGCCCCCTACGAGCAGTACTTC
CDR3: CASSQGTGRAPYEQYF

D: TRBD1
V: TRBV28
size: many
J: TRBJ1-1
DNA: TGTGCCAGCAGCACCCAGGGGGGGAACACTGAAGCTTTCTTT
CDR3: CASSTQGGNTEAFF

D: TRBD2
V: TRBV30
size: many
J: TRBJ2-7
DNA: TGTGCCTGGAGTGAAGGACTAGAAGGAGAGCAGTACTTC
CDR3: CAWSEGLEGEQYF

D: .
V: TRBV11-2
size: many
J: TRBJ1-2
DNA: TGTGCCAGCAGCCGAACGACCCCGAGGGCAGGCTATGGCTACACCTTC
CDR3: CASSRTTPRAGYGYTF

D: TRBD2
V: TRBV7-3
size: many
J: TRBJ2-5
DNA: TGTGCCAGCAGCTTAGTGCCCGCGGGAGGTACCGAGACCCAGTACTTC
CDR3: CASSLVPAGGTETQYF

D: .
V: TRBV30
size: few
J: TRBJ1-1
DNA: TGTGCCTGGAGCCTCGGGGGTTACACTGAAGCTTTCTTT
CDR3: CAWSLGGYTEAFF

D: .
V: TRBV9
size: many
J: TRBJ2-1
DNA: TGTGCCAGCAGCGTATCGGTGTACAATGAGCAGTTCTTC
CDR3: CASSVSVYNEQFF

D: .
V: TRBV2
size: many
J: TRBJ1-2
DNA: TGTGCCAGCAGTAAGGTTCAGGATCCGGGCGGCTACACCTTC
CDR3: CASSKVQDPGGYTF

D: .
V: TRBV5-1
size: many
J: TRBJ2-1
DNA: TGCGCCAGCAGCCGACAGGGAGGCTCCTACAATGAGCAGTTCTTC
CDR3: CASSRQGGSYNEQFF

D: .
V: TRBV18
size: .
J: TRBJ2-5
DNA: TGTGACAGCTCACCAGGACAGCAAGAGACCCAGTACTTC
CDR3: CDSSPGQQETQYF

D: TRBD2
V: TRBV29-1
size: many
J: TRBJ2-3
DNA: TGCAGCGTGGGACTAGCGGGAGTAACAGATACGCAGTATTTT
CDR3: CSVGLAGVTDTQYF

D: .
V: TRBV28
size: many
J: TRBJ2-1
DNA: TGTGCCAGCAGTTCCCCCCGTCGCAGCAGGTCCTACAATGAGCAGTTCTTC
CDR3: CASSSPRRSRSYNEQFF

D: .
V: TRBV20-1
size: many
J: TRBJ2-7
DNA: TGCAGTGCTAGAGGCACGGAACAGACCTACGAGCAGTACTTC
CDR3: CSARGTEQTYEQYF

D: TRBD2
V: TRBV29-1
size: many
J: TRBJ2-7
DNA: TGCAGCGTTAGACTAGCGGTGAACTACGAGCAGTACTTC
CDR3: CSVRLAVNYEQYF

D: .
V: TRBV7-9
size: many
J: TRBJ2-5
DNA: TGTGCCAGCAGCGGGGACGGACAAGAGACCCAGTACTTC
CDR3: CASSGDGQETQYF

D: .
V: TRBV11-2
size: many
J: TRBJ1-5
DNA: TGTGCCAGCAGCCTAGGACTCCTTAGCAATCAGCCCCAGCATTTT
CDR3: CASSLGLLSNQPQHF

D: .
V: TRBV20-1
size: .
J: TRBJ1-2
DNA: TGCAGTGCTAGAGGGCGGCGAGGCTACACCTTC
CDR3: CSARGRRGYTF

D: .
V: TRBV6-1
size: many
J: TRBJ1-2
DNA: TGTGCCAGCAGCCCGACTGCTAACTATGGCTACACCTTC
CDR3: CASSPTANYGYTF

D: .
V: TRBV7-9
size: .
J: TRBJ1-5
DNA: TGTGCCAGCAGCTTAGGCGAAGGGACGAATCAGCCCCAGCATTTT
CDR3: CASSLGEGTNQPQHF

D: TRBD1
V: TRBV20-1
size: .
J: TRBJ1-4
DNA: TGCAGTGCTAGAAAGGGGGCAGCTAATGAAAAACTGTTTTTT
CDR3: CSARKGAANEKLFF

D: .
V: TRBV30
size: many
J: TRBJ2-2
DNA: TGTGCCTGGAGGGTATCGCCCGGGACAACGAACACCGGGGAGCTGTTTTTT
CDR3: CAWRVSPGTTNTGELFF

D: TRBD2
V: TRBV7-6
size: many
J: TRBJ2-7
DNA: TGTGCCAGCAGCTTAAGGGGTGGAGCTAGCGGGAGTACCTACGAGCAGTACTTC
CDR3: CASSLRGGASGSTYEQYF

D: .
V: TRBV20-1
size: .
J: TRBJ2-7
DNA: TGCAGTGCCACCCGAGACGGATTAGCCTACGAGCAGTACTTC
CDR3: CSATRDGLAYEQYF

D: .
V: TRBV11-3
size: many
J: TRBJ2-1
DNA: TGTGCCAGCAGCTTAGATAGGGGGGCTAGCAATGAGCAGTTCTTC
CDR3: CASSLDRGASNEQFF

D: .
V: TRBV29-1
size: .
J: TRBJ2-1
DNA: TGCAGCGTTGAATACAATGAGCAGTTCTTC
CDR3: CSVEYNEQFF

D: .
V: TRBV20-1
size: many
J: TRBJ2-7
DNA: TGCAGTGCTAGAGATGTGACCTACGAGCAGTACTTC
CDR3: CSARDVTYEQYF

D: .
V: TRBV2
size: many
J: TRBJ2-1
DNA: TGTGCCAGCCAAAGGGAAGGAGGCAATGAGCAGTTCTTC
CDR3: CASQREGGNEQFF

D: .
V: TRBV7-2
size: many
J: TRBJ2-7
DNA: TGTGCCAGCAGCGAATCCGACTACGAGCAGTACTTC
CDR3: CASSESDYEQYF

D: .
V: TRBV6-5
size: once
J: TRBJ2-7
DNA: TGTGCCAGCAGTTCGAAACCCACGGGACACTTATCCTACGAGCAGTACTTC
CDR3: CASSSKPTGHLSYEQYF

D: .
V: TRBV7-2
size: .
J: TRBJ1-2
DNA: TGTGCCAGCAGCTTTTCAGGGGTCCGTTTCGACTACACCTTC
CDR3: CASSFSGVRFDYTF

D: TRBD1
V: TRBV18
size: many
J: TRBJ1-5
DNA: TGTGCCAGCTCACGGACAGGGAATGAGCCCCAGCATTTT
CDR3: CASSRTGNEPQHF

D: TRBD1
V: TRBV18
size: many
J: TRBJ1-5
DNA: TGTGCCAGCTCACGCGGACAGGGAGATCGAGATCAGCCCCAGCATTTT
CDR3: CASSRGQGDRDQPQHF

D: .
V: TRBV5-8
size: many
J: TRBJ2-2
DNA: TGTGCCAGCAGTTTACCGGGACACGGGGTCGCCGGGGAGCTGTTTTTT
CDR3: CASSLPGHGVAGELFF

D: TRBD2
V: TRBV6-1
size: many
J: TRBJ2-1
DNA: TGTGCCAGCAGTGAAGTCCGGGGGGGTGGCTACAATGAGCAGTTCTTC
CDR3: CASSEVRGGGYNEQFF

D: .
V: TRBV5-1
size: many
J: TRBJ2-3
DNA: TGCGCCAGTAGGGTCGATTCAGATACGCAGTATTTT
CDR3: CASRVDSDTQYF

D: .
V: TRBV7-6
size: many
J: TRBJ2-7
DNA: TGTGCCAGCAGCTTTAGACTAAAAGGGCGCGAGCAGTACTTC
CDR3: CASSFRLKGREQYF

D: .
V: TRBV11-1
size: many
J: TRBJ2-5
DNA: TGTGCCAGCAGCTTAGAGAGCCACAACGAGAAGACCCAGTACTTC
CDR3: CASSLESHNEKTQYF

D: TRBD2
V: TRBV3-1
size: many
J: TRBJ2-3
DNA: TGTGCCAGCAGCCAAGGGATGGCCCTAGCGGGAGGGAGCACAGATACGCAGTATTTT
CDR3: CASSQGMALAGGSTDTQYF

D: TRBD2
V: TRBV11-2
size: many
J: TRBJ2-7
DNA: TGTGCCAGCAGCTTTAGTCGTAGCGGGAGGCGACCCTACGAGCAGTACTTC
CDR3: CASSFSRSGRRPYEQYF

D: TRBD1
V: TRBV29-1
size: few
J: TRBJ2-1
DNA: TGCAGCGTGAAACAGGGGGTTTCGACAACCAATGAGCAGTTCTTC
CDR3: CSVKQGVSTTNEQFF

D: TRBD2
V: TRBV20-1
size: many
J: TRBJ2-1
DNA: TGCAGTGCTAGGCCACGTAGCGGGACGATCTCCTACAATGAGCAGTTCTTC
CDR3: CSARPRSGTISYNEQFF

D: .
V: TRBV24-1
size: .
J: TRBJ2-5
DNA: TGTGCCACCAGTGACTTCCAGGAGACCCAGTACTTC
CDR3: CATSDFQETQYF

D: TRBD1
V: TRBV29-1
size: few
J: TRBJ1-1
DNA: TGCAGCGTTGCCGGACAGGGTAGAGCTTTCTTT
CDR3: CSVAGQGRAFF

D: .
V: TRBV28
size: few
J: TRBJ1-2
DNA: TGTGCCAGCGGCATTTCGGGACATAAATCCTATGGCTACACCTTC
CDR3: CASGISGHKSYGYTF

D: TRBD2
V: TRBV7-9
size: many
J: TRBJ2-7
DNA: TGTGCCAGCAGCAAATGGGAGGGTCCCACCTACGAGCAGTACTTC
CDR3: CASSKWEGPTYEQYF

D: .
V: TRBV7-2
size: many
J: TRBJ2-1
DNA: TGTGCCAGCAGCACCGACATCTCCTACAATGAGCAGTTCTTC
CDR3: CASSTDISYNEQFF

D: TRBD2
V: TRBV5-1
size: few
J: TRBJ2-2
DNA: TGCGCCAGCATGAGTCTCGGGAGGGCGGACACCGGGGAGCTGTTTTTT
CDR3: CASMSLGRADTGELFF

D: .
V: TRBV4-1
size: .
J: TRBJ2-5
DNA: TGCGCCAGCAGCCAAGGACCCGTTCAAGTGGAGACCCAGTACTTC
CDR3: CASSQGPVQVETQYF

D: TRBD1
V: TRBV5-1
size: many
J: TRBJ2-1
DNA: TGCGCCAGCAGCTTGGAGGGCAGGGGGCGCTTGCAGTTCTTC
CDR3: CASSLEGRGRLQFF

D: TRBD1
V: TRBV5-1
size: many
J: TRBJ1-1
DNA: TGCGCCAGCAGCTTGACAGGGGCGGTTGATACTGAAGCTTTCTTT
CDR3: CASSLTGAVDTEAFF

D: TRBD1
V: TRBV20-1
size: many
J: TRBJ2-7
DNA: TGCAGTGCTCCCCGACAGGGTAGCTACGAGCAGTACTTC
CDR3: CSAPRQGSYEQYF

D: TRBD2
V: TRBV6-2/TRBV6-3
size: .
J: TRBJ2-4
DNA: TGTGCCAGCAGTGGGGCTAGCGGGAGAAACATTCAGTACTTC
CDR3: CASSGASGRNIQYF